A selection of T cell receptor beta chains follows, all from one sample in a study of spatial heterogeneity in lung cancer. A single record per CDR3 protein comes from TCRdb applying MiXCR to the 5' RACE reads. Of 25,000 to 35,000 distinct CDR3 sequences listed, approximately 5.1% are singletons. The sequenced sample was PBMCs, obtained at follow-up. The receptors were sampled from a female donor with early-stage non-small cell lung cancer. The CDR3 runs from the conserved cysteine through the conserved F or W. Fields, in order: J gene, clone size, D gene, V gene, CDR3 protein, CDR3 DNA. The D gene is left open where the match is weak. The size field is filled for only some rows; it gives once, few, many or a size class.

j_gene: TRBJ2-7
abundance: .
d_gene: .
v_gene: TRBV7-2
CDR3aa: CASSLDSGYYEQYF
CDR3nt: TGTGCCAGCAGCTTAGATAGCGGCTACTACGAGCAGTACTTC

j_gene: TRBJ1-2
abundance: many
d_gene: .
v_gene: TRBV6-1
CDR3aa: CASSERGGYGYTF
CDR3nt: TGTGCCAGCAGTGAAAGGGGAGGCTATGGCTACACCTTC

j_gene: TRBJ1-1
abundance: .
d_gene: .
v_gene: TRBV28
CDR3aa: CASSPPPAYTEAFF
CDR3nt: TGTGCCAGCAGTCCCCCCCCGGCGTACACTGAAGCTTTCTTT

j_gene: TRBJ2-7
abundance: many
d_gene: .
v_gene: TRBV18
CDR3aa: CASSADSPKQYF
CDR3nt: TGTGCCAGCTCGGCGGACAGTCCTAAGCAGTACTTC

j_gene: TRBJ1-1
abundance: many
d_gene: .
v_gene: TRBV30
CDR3aa: CAWSAFRNTEAFF
CDR3nt: TGTGCCTGGAGTGCTTTTAGGAACACTGAAGCTTTCTTT

j_gene: TRBJ2-7
abundance: many
d_gene: .
v_gene: TRBV7-2
CDR3aa: CASSLCQQYF
CDR3nt: TGTGCCAGCAGCTTATGCCAGCAGTACTTC

j_gene: TRBJ2-5
abundance: many
d_gene: .
v_gene: TRBV7-2
CDR3aa: CASSSAPLETQYF
CDR3nt: TGTGCCAGCAGCTCGGCGCCTTTAGAGACCCAGTACTTC

j_gene: TRBJ2-7
abundance: many
d_gene: .
v_gene: TRBV20-1
CDR3aa: CSASEAAYEQYF
CDR3nt: TGCAGTGCTAGCGAAGCCGCCTACGAGCAGTACTTC

j_gene: TRBJ2-2
abundance: many
d_gene: .
v_gene: TRBV11-2
CDR3aa: CASSLTVLGELFF
CDR3nt: TGTGCCAGCAGCCTGACAGTTCTCGGGGAGCTGTTTTTT

j_gene: TRBJ2-5
abundance: many
d_gene: TRBD2
v_gene: TRBV3-1
CDR3aa: CASSLLPGGGSEETQYF
CDR3nt: TGTGCCAGCAGCCTTCTACCTGGCGGGGGGTCCGAAGAGACCCAGTACTTC

j_gene: TRBJ2-7
abundance: many
d_gene: TRBD1
v_gene: TRBV19
CDR3aa: CASSAPGQGVYEQYF
CDR3nt: TGTGCCAGTAGCGCCCCGGGACAGGGGGTCTACGAGCAGTACTTC